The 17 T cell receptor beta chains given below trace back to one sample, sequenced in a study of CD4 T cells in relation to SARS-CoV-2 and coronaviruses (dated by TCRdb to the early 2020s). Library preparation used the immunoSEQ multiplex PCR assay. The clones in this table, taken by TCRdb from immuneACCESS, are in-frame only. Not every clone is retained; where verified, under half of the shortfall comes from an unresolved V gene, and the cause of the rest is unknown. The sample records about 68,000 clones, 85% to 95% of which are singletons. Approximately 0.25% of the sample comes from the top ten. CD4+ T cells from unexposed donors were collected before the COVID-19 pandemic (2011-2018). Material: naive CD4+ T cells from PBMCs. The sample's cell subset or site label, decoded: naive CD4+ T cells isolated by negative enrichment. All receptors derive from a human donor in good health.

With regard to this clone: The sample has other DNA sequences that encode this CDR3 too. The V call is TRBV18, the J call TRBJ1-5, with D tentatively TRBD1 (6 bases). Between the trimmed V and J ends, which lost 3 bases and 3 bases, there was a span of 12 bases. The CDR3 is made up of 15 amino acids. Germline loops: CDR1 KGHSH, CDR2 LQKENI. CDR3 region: CASSPSTGNNQPQHF. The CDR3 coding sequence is TGTGCCAGCTCACCCTCGACAGGAAACAATCAGCCCCAGCATTTT.

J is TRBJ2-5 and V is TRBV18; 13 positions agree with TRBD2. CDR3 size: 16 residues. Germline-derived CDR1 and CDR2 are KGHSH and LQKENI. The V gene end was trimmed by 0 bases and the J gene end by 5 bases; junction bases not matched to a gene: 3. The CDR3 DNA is TGTGCCAGCTCACCACCGGGACTAGCGGGACGGGAGACCCAGTACTTC. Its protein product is CASSPPGLAGRETQYF.

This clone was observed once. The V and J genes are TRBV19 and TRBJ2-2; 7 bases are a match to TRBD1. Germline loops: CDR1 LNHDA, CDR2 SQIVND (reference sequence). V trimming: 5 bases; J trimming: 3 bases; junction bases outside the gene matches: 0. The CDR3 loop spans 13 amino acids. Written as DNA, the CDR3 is TGTGCCAGTAGTGGACAGGACACCGGGGAGCTGTTTTTT. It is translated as CASSGQDTGELFF.

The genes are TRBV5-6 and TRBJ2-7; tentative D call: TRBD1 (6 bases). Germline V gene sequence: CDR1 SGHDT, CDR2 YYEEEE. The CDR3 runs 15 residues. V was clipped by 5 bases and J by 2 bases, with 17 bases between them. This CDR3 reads CASSSKTGETYEQYF. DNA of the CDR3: TGTGCCAGCAGTAGTAAGACAGGAGAAACCTACGAGCAGTACTTC.

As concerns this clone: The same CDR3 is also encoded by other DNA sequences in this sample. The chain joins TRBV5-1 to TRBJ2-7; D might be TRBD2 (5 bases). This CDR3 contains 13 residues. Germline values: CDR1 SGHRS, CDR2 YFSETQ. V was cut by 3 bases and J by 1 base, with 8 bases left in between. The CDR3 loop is CASSSGGSYEQYF. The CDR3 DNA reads TGCGCCAGCAGCTCGGGCGGGTCCTACGAGCAGTACTTC.

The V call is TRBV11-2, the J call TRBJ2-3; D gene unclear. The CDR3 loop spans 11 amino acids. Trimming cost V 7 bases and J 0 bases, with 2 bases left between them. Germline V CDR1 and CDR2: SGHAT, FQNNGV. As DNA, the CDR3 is TGTGCCAGCACTAGCACAGATACGCAGTATTTT. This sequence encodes CASTSTDTQYF. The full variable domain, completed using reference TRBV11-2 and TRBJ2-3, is EAGVAQSPRYKIIEKRQSVAFWCNPISGHATLYWYQQILGQGPKLLIQFQNNGVVDDSQLPKDRFSAERLKGVDSTLKIQPAKLEDSAVYLCASTSTDTQYFGPGTRLTVL.

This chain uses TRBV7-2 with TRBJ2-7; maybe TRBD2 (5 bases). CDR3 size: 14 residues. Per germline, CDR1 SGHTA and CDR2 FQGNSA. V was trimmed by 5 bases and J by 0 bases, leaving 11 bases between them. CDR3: CASSRTYPSYEQYF. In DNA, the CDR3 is TGTGCCAGCAGCAGGACTTATCCCTCCTACGAGCAGTACTTC. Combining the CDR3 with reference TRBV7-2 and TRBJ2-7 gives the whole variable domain GAGVSQSPSNKVTEKGKDVELRCDPISGHTALYWYRQSLGQGLEFLIYFQGNSAPDKSGLPSDRFSAERTGGSVSTLTIQRTQQEDSAVYLCASSRTYPSYEQYFGPGTRLTVT.

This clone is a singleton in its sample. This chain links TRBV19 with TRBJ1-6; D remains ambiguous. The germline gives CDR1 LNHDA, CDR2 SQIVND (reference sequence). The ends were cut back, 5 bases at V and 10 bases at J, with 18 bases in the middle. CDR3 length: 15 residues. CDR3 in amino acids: CASSALYEEGSPLHF. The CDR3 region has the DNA TGTGCCAGTAGTGCCTTATATGAGGAAGGATCACCCCTCCACTTT.

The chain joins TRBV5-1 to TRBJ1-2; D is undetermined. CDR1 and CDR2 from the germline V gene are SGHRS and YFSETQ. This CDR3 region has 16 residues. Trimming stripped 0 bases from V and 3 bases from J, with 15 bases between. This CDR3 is CASSLGLGTRDYGYTF. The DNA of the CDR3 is TGCGCCAGCAGCTTGGGTTTAGGAACGAGGGACTATGGCTACACCTTC.

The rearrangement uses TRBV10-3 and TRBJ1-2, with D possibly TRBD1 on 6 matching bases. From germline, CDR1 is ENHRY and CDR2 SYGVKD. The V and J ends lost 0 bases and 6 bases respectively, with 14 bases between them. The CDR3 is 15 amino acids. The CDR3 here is CAISESGLGAHGYTF. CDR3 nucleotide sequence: TGTGCCATCAGTGAGTCGGGGTTGGGGGCCCATGGCTACACCTTC.

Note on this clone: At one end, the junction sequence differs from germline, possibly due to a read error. In DNA, the CDR3 is TGCGCCAGCAGTTTGGGCAACTCCTACGAGCAGTACTTC. This encodes CASSLGNSYEQYF. The chain carries TRBV5-1 and TRBJ2-7; D unresolved. CDR1 SGHRS and CDR2 YFSETQ come from the germline V gene. This CDR3 region has 13 residues.

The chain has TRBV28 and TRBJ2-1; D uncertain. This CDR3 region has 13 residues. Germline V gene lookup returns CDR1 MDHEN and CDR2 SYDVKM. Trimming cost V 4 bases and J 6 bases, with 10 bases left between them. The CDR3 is CASSSSTFNEQFF. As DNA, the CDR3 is TGTGCCAGCAGTTCATCTACCTTCAATGAGCAGTTCTTC.

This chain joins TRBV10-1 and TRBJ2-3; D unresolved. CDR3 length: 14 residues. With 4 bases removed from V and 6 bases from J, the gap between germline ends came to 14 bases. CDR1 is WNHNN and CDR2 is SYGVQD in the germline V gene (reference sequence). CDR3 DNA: TGCGCCAGCAGTGCTGTGGCCCGGGCCGATACGCAGTATTTT. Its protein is CASSAVARADTQYF.

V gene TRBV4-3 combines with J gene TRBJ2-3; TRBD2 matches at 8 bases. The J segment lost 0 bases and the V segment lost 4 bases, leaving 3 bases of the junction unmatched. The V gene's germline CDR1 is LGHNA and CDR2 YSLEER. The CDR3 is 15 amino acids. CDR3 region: CASSPAGVSTDTQYF. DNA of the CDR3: TGCGCCAGCAGCCCAGCGGGGGTAAGCACAGATACGCAGTATTTT.

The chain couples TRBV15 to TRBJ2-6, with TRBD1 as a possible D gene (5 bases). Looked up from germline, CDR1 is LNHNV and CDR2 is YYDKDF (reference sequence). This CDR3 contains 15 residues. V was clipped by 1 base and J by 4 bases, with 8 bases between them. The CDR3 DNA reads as TGTGCCACCAGCAGAGTAGGGGCCGGGGCCAACGTCCTGACTTTC. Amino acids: CATSRVGAGANVLTF. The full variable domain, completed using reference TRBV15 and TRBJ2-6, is DAMVIQNPRYQVTQFGKPVTLSCSQTLNHNVMYWYQQKSSQAPKLLFHYYDKDFNNEADTPDNFQSRRPNTSFCFLDIRSPGLGDTAMYLCATSRVGAGANVLTFGAGSRLTVL.

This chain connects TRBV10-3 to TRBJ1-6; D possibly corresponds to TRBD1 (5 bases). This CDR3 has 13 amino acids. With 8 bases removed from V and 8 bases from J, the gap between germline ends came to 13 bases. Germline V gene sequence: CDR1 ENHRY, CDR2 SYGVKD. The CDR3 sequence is CAIGGSYDSPLHF. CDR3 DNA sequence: TGTGCCATCGGGGGAAGTTATGATTCACCCCTCCACTTT.

The chain's CDR3 is CAISAGGNYEQYF. In DNA, the CDR3 is TGTGCCATCAGTGCGGGGGGAAACTACGAGCAGTACTTC. V and J are TRBV10-3 and TRBJ2-7; 7 nucleotides match TRBD2. The V gene end was trimmed by 4 bases and the J gene end by 3 bases; junction bases not matched to a gene: 3. Germline-derived CDR1 and CDR2 are ENHRY and SYGVKD. The CDR3 is made up of 13 amino acids.